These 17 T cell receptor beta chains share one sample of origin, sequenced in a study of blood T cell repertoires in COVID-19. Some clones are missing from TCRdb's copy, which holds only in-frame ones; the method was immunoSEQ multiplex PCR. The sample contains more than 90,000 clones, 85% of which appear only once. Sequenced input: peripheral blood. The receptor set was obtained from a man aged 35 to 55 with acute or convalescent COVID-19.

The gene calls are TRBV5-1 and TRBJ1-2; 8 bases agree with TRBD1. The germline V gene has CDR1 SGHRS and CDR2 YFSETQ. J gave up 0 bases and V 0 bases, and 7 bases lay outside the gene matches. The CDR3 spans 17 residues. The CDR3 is CASSLAGGQASNYGYTF. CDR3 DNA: TGCGCCAGCAGCTTGGCTGGGGGACAGGCTTCTAACTATGGCTACACCTTC.

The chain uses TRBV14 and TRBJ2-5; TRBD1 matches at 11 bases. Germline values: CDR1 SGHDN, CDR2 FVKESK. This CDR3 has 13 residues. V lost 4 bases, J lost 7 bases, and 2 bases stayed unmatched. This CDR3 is CASSPGQGATQYF. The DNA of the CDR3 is TGTGCCAGCAGCCCAGGACAGGGGGCGACCCAGTACTTC.

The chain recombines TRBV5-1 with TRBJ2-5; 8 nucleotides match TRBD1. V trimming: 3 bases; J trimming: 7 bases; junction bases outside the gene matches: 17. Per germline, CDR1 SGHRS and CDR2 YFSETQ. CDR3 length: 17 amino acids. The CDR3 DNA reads TGCGCCAGCAGCTCCCCGGGGTTTACCGGACAGGGAGTGACCCAGTACTTC. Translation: CASSSPGFTGQGVTQYF.

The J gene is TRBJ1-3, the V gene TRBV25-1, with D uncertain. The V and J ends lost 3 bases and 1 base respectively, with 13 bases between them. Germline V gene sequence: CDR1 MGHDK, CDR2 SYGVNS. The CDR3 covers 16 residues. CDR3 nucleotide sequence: TGTGCCAGCAGTGATAGCGGGTCACGGTCTGGAAACACCATATATTTT. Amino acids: CASSDSGSRSGNTIYF.

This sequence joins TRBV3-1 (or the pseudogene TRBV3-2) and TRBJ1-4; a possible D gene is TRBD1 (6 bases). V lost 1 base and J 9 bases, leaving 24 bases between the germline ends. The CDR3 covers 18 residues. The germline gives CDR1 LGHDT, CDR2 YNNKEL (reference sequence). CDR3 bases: TGTGCCAGCAGCCAAGCCCCCCCACACAGGGCCCGACAAAAAAAACTGTTTTTT. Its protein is CASSQAPPHRARQKKLFF.

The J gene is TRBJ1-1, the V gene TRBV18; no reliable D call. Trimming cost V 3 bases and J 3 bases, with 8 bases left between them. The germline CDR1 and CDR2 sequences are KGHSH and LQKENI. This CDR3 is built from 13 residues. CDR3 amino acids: CASSPSADTEAFF. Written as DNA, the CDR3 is TGTGCCAGCTCACCCAGTGCGGACACTGAAGCTTTCTTT.

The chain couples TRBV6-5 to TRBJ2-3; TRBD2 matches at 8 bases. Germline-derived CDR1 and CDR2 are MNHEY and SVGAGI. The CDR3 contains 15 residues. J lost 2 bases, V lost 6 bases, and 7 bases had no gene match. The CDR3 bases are TGTGCCAGCAGGAGAAGTAGCGGGGTCACAGATACGCAGTATTTT. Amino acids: CASRRSSGVTDTQYF.

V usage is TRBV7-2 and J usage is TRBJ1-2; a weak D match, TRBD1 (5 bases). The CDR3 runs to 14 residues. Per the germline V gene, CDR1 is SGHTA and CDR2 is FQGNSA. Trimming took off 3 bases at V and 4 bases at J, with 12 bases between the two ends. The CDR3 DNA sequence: TGTGCCAGCAGCTTGAGTACGGGGGGCTATGGCTACACCTTC. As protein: CASSLSTGGYGYTF.

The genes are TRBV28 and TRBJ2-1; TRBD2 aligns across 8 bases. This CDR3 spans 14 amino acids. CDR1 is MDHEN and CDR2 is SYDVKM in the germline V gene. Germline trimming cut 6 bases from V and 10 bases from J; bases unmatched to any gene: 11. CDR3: CASRKRERRGEQFF. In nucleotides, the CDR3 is TGTGCCAGCAGGAAGCGGGAGCGTCGGGGGGAGCAGTTCTTC. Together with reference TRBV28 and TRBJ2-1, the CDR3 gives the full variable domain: DVKVTQSSRYLVKRTGEKVFLECVQDMDHENMFWYRQDPGLGLRLIYFSYDVKMKEKGDIPEGYSVSREKKERFSLILESASTNQTSMYLCASRKRERRGEQFFGPGTRLTVL.

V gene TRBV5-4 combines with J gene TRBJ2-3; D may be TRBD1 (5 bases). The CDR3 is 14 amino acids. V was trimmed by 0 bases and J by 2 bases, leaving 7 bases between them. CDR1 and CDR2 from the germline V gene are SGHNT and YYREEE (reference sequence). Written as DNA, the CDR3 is TGTGCCAGCAGCTTGGACAGGTACACAGATACGCAGTATTTT. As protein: CASSLDRYTDTQYF.

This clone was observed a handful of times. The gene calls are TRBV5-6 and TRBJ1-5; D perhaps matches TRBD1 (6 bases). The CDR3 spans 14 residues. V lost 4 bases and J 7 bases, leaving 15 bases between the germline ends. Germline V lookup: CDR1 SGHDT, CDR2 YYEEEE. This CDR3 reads CASSRGRGGQPQHF. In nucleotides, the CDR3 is TGTGCCAGCAGCCGGGGCAGGGGCGGCCAGCCCCAGCATTTT.

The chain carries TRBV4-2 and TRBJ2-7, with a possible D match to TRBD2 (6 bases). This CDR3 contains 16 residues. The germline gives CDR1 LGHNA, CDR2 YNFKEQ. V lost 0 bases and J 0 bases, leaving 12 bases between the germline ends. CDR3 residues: CASSQDEAGPSYEQYF. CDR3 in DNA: TGTGCCAGCAGCCAAGATGAGGCGGGACCCTCCTACGAGCAGTACTTC.

The CDR3 region is CASTFSGRGNTGELFF. The DNA of the CDR3 is TGTGCCAGTACCTTTAGCGGGAGGGGGAACACCGGGGAGCTGTTTTTT. The genes are TRBV19 and TRBJ2-2, with 11 bases lining up with TRBD2. Germline loops: CDR1 LNHDA, CDR2 SQIVND (reference sequence). With V trimmed by 7 bases and J by 1 base, 5 bases remained unmatched. The CDR3 is 16 residues long.

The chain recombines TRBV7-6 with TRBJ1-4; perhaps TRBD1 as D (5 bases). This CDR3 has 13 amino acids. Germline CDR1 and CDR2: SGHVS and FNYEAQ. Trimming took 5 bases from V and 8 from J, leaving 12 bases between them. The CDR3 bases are TGTGCCAGCAGCCGCGACAGACGCGAAAAACTGTTTTTT. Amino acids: CASSRDRREKLFF.

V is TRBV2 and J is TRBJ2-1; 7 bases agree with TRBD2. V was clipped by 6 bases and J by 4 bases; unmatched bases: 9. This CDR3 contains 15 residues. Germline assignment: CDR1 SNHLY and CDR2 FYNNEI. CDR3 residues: CASSASGELYNEQFF. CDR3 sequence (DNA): TGTGCCAGCAGCGCAAGCGGGGAATTGTACAATGAGCAGTTCTTC.

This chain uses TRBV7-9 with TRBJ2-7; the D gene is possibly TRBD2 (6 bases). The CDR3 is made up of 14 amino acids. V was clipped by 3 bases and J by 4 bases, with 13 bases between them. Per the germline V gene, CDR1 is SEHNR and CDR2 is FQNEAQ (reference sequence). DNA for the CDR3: TGTGCCAGCAGCTTTGACTCGGGGAGGTACGAGCAGTACTTC. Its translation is CASSFDSGRYEQYF.

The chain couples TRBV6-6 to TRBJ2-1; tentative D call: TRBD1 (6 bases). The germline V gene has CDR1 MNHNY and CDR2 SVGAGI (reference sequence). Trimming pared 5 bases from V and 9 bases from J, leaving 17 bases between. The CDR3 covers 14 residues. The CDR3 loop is CASSLGQKIGEQFF. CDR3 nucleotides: TGTGCCAGCAGTCTCGGACAGAAGATCGGTGAGCAGTTCTTC.